This T cell receptor (beta chain) came from a study of blood T cell repertoires in COVID-19. Study-level background: Acute and convalescent COVID-19 specimens originated in the United States, Italy and Spain.

Some clones are missing from TCRdb's copy, which holds only in-frame ones; the method was immunoSEQ multiplex PCR. The sample contains 270,000 or so clones, about four fifths of which appear only once. This CDR3 comprises 15 residues. CDR1 is SGHTA and CDR2 is FQGNSA in the germline V gene. Trimming removed 5 bases from V and 8 bases from J; junction bases left unmatched: 8. This clonotype was sampled from a woman in her forties or fifties who had recovered from COVID-19. The sample taken for sequencing was peripheral blood. The J gene is TRBJ2-3, the V gene TRBV7-2, with 12 bases matching TRBD2. CDR3 loop: CASSRLAGGPGTQYF. The CDR3 region has the DNA TGTGCCAGCAGCCGTCTAGCGGGGGGGCCGGGTACGCAGTATTTT.